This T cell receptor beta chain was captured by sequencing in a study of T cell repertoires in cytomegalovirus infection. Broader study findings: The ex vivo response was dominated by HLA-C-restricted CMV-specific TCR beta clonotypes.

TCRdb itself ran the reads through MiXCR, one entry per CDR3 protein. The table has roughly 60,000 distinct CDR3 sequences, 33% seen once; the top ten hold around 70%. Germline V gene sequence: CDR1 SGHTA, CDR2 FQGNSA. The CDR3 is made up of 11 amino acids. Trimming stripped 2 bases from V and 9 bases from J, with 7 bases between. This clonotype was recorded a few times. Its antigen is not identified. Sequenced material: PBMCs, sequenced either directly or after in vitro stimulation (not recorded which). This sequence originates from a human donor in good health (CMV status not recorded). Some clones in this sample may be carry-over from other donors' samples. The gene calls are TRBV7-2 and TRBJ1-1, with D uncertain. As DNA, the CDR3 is TGTGCCAGCAGCTTACTGAGGAAAGCTTTCTTT. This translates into CASSLLRKAFF.